A single T cell receptor beta chain is shown here with its context. This table comes from immunoSEQ multiplex PCR, and its TCRdb copy is limited to in-frame clones, with some not included. The sample includes tens of thousands of clones, approximately 80% of them seen just once. This entry belongs to a study of PD-L1 blockade in urothelial cancer. Study context: About 85% of the 29 patients were men whose urothelial cancer was bladder-origin. The number of prior chemotherapy regimens per patient was 0 to 3. Reported median T cell count for blood samples was around 150,000.

This CDR3 contains 14 residues. Germline loops: CDR1 SQVTM, CDR2 ANQGSEA. Trimming took off 6 bases at V and 4 bases at J, with 17 bases between the two ends. Time point given: pretreatment peripheral blood. V gene TRBV29-1 combines with J gene TRBJ2-3, with a weak D call TRBD1 (7 bases). Material: PBMCs, obtained around atezolizumab (anti-PD-L1) treatment. The origin of this receptor is a man in his fifties or sixties with urothelial cancer. CDR3: CSVRQGGRADTQYF. The CDR3 DNA reads TGCAGCGTCAGACAGGGAGGTCGGGCAGATACGCAGTATTTT.